This T cell receptor (beta chain) is drawn from a study of T cells in Graves' hyperthyroidism and ophthalmopathy. Study-level points and caveats: Blood shared most expanded thyroid clonotypes above 0.001. Progression to ophthalmopathy was predicted a median of approximately 6.4 months early.

Amplified regions were TCR beta CDR3 sequences from RNA transcripts. The TCR CDR3 was amplified in a first-round RT-PCR using the HTBI primer set. TCRdb re-called the multiplex PCR reads through MiXCR, storing one row per CDR3 protein. The profile shows about 290,000 distinct CDR3 sequences, approximately 16% of them singletons. This clonotype occurred many times. Its antigen is not known. Thyroid ultrasound, orbital computed tomography, clinical symptoms, and serum thyroxine and TRAb underpinned diagnoses. The PBMCs had their origin in 10 ml of fresh peripheral blood. Input material: blood. The TCR originated in a woman aged 45 to 65 with Graves' hyperthyroidism that later progressed to Graves' ophthalmopathy.

The CDR3 bases are TGTGCCAGCAGTTTAAGGACAGGTGGGAATCAGCCCCAGCATTTT. This gives the protein CASSLRTGGNQPQHF. This chain links TRBV28 with TRBJ1-5; 7 bases are a match to TRBD1. The CDR3 covers 15 residues. Germline V lookup: CDR1 MDHEN, CDR2 SYDVKM. V dropped 2 bases and J dropped 4; count of bases not matched to a gene: 5.